Below are 20 T cell receptor beta chains sequenced from a single sample in a study of blood T cell repertoires in COVID-19. Clones were read by immunoSEQ multiplex PCR, and TCRdb kept only the in-frame ones, dropping some. The table includes 540,000 or so clones, roughly nine tenths detected once. The sequencing input was peripheral blood. Receptors originate from a woman in her forties or fifties with COVID-19, enrolled during active disease.

The rearrangement uses TRBV5-1 and TRBJ2-7; weak D call: TRBD2 (5 bases). The CDR3 has 15 amino acids. Between the trimmed V and J ends, which lost 0 bases and 5 bases, there was a span of 15 bases. Per germline, CDR1 SGHRS and CDR2 YFSETQ. The CDR3 DNA is TGCGCCAGCAGCTTGGAGGCCCGAGGGTTCGACGAGCAGTACTTC. Its translation: CASSLEARGFDEQYF.

This clone occurred once. The V gene is TRBV6-6, the J gene TRBJ1-1; D not certain. Germline V gene data show CDR1 as MNHNY and CDR2 as SVGAGI (reference sequence). The ends were cut back, 6 bases at V and 0 bases at J, with 11 bases in the middle. CDR3 length: 14 residues. CDR3 sequence: CASRRGSMNTEAFF. CDR3 coding DNA: TGTGCCAGCAGACGGGGATCTATGAACACTGAAGCTTTCTTT.

The chain combines TRBV6-4 with TRBJ1-4; D possibly corresponds to TRBD1 (5 bases). CDR3 length: 13 residues. V lost 3 bases and J 8 bases, leaving 10 bases between the germline ends. Germline V CDR1 and CDR2: MRHNA, SNTAGT. The CDR3 is CASSEGLGEKLFF. In DNA form, the CDR3 reads TGTGCCAGCAGTGAGGGGCTCGGCGAAAAACTGTTTTTT.

The V call is TRBV10-3, the J call TRBJ2-1; 11 bases map to TRBD2. This CDR3 contains 18 residues. CDR1 ENHRY and CDR2 SYGVKD come from the germline V gene. V trimming: 3 bases; J trimming: 6 bases; junction bases outside the gene matches: 13. In DNA form, the CDR3 reads TGTGCCATCAGTGATTATGGGCTAGCGGGGGGTCCCTCCAATGAGCAGTTCTTC. It specifies CAISDYGLAGGPSNEQFF.

The chain is built from TRBV7-2 and TRBJ2-3; 11 bases are a match to TRBD2. Germline values: CDR1 SGHTA, CDR2 FQGNSA. The CDR3 loop spans 16 amino acids. V dropped 5 bases and J dropped 0; count of bases not matched to a gene: 4. Here the CDR3 reads CASSGSGGASTDTQYF. In nucleotides, the CDR3 is TGTGCCAGCAGCGGTAGCGGGGGGGCGAGCACAGATACGCAGTATTTT.

This chain's CDR3 is CASSSLVAAYGYTF. Written as DNA, the CDR3 is TGTGCCAGCAGCTCCCTGGTCGCGGCGTATGGCTACACCTTC. The chain employs TRBV11-2 and TRBJ1-2, with D unclear. CDR3 length: 14 residues. Germline V lookup: CDR1 SGHAT, CDR2 FQNNGV. V lost 4 bases to trimming and J lost 5 bases, with 14 bases between them. Drawing the rest from reference TRBV11-2 and TRBJ1-2, the complete variable domain is EAGVAQSPRYKIIEKRQSVAFWCNPISGHATLYWYQQILGQGPKLLIQFQNNGVVDDSQLPKDRFSAERLKGVDSTLKIQPAKLEDSAVYLCASSSLVAAYGYTFGSGTRLTVV.

The chain joins TRBV24-1 to TRBJ1-6; D is unclear. Trimming stripped 5 bases from V and 0 bases from J, with 10 bases between. The CDR3 spans 16 residues. CDR1 is KGHDR, CDR2 SFDVKD, per germline. This CDR3 reads CATSVWASSYNSPLHF. As DNA, the CDR3 is TGTGCCACCAGTGTTTGGGCCAGCTCCTATAATTCACCCCTCCACTTT.

V is TRBV6-1 and J is TRBJ1-5; D is uncertain. Looked up from germline, CDR1 is MNHNS and CDR2 is SASEGT. The CDR3 has 15 residues. With 3 bases removed from V and 0 bases from J, the gap between germline ends came to 9 bases. The CDR3 region is CASSDSYYSNQPQHF. DNA of the CDR3: TGTGCCAGCAGTGATTCGTATTATAGCAATCAGCCCCAGCATTTT.

The chain links TRBV11-2 to TRBJ1-6; no clear D. This CDR3 region has 16 residues. CDR1 is SGHAT, CDR2 FQNNGV, per germline. Trimming took 3 bases from V and 7 from J, leaving 16 bases between them. The CDR3 loop reads CASSFEDTSENSPLHF. CDR3 DNA: TGTGCCAGCAGCTTCGAAGACACGTCCGAAAATTCACCCCTCCACTTT.

The J gene is TRBJ2-1, the V gene TRBV5-1, with 11 bases lining up with TRBD2. The V and J ends lost 5 bases and 7 bases, in that order; junction bases with no gene match: 11. This CDR3 comprises 16 residues. Germline CDR1 reads SGHRS; CDR2 reads YFSETQ. The CDR3 DNA sequence: TGCGCCAGCAGGTCGGCGACTAGCGGGGTTGTGAATGAGCAGTTCTTC. Its protein product is CASRSATSGVVNEQFF. Drawing the rest from reference TRBV5-1 and TRBJ2-1, the complete variable domain is KAGVTQTPRYLIKTRGQQVTLSCSPISGHRSVSWYQQTPGQGLQFLFEYFSETQRNKGNFPGRFSGRQFSNSRSEMNVSTLELGDSALYLCASRSATSGVVNEQFFGPGTRLTVL.

The V and J genes are TRBV6-5 and TRBJ1-5; D is unresolved. Per germline, CDR1 MNHEY and CDR2 SVGAGI. CDR3 length: 11 amino acids. V lost 6 bases and J 7 bases, leaving 7 bases between the germline ends. The CDR3 sequence is CASSQFQPQHF. DNA of the CDR3: TGTGCCAGCAGCCAATTCCAGCCCCAGCATTTT.

V is TRBV6-5 and J is TRBJ1-2; unclear D gene. Germline assignment: CDR1 MNHEY and CDR2 SVGAGI. V lost 8 bases and J lost 5, with 12 bases in between. This CDR3 comprises 12 residues. The CDR3 DNA follows: TGTGCCAGCCTAGACGGGGTATATGGCTACACCTTC. It is translated as CASLDGVYGYTF.

The gene calls are TRBV6-6 and TRBJ2-3; 11 nucleotides align to TRBD1. The germline V gene has CDR1 MNHNY and CDR2 SVGAGI (reference sequence). The J segment lost 8 bases and the V segment lost 6 bases, leaving 7 bases of the junction unmatched. The CDR3 is 14 amino acids. The CDR3 spells CASRLRDRGSTQYF. For the CDR3, the DNA is TGTGCCAGCAGACTCCGGGACAGGGGGAGTACGCAGTATTTT.

The chain recombines TRBV3-1 (or the pseudogene TRBV3-2) with TRBJ1-2; no clear D. V was shortened by 9 bases and J by 0 bases, with 20 bases between the two germline ends. This CDR3 contains 16 residues. The germline CDR1 and CDR2 sequences are LGHDT and YNNKEL (reference sequence). CDR3 in DNA: TGTGCCAGTTTCAGTGGTGCCGGGAGAGCTAACTATGGCTACACCTTC. It yields the protein CASFSGAGRANYGYTF.

This sequence joins TRBV24-1 and TRBJ1-5, with D possibly matching TRBD1 (5 bases). CDR1 is KGHDR, CDR2 SFDVKD, per germline. The V end was cut by 7 bases, the J end by 1 base, with 7 bases between. CDR3 size: 13 residues. CDR3: CATRQDSNQPQHF. The CDR3 region has the DNA TGTGCCACCAGACAGGACAGCAATCAGCCCCAGCATTTT.

This chain uses TRBV30 with TRBJ1-1, with D possibly matching TRBD1 (6 bases). CDR3 length: 11 amino acids. Trimming stripped 5 bases from V and 9 bases from J, with 13 bases between. CDR1 is GTSNPN and CDR2 is SVGIG in the germline V gene (reference sequence). CDR3 sequence reads: CAWSAGTQAFF. The CDR3 nucleotides read TGTGCCTGGTCCGCCGGGACACAAGCTTTCTTT. Together with reference TRBV30 and TRBJ1-1, the CDR3 gives the full variable domain: SQTIHQWPATLVQPVGSPLSLECTVEGTSNPNLYWYRQAAGRGLQLLFYSVGIGQISSEVPQNLSASRPQDRQFILSSKKLLLSDSGFYLCAWSAGTQAFFGQGTRLTVV.

This chain links TRBV24-1 with TRBJ2-3; TRBD2 is a possible D gene (6 bases). The germline V and J ends were trimmed by 5 bases and 1 base, with 21 bases remaining between them. Per germline, CDR1 KGHDR and CDR2 SFDVKD. CDR3 size: 18 residues. The CDR3 sequence: CATSVWSRPGERTDTQYF. In DNA, the CDR3 is TGTGCCACCAGTGTTTGGTCTCGTCCGGGGGAGCGCACAGATACGCAGTATTTT.

CDR3 DNA sequence: TGTGCCAGCAGCTTAGCGTACAGGGGTCATCGAAACACCATATATTTT. This gives the protein CASSLAYRGHRNTIYF. V gene TRBV7-9 combines with J gene TRBJ1-3; TRBD1 aligns across 7 bases. Unmatched junction bases numbered 7, after V lost 0 bases and J lost 5 bases. CDR3 length: 16 residues. From germline, CDR1 is SEHNR and CDR2 FQNEAQ (reference sequence).

This clone was observed a few times. The J gene is TRBJ1-2, the V gene TRBV5-4, with TRBD1 matching 9 bases. Germline CDR1 and CDR2: SGHNT and YYREEE (reference sequence). The V and J ends lost 2 bases and 8 bases, in that order; junction bases with no gene match: 7. CDR3 length equals 14 residues. CDR3 sequence (DNA): TGTGCCAGCAGCTTTGGACAGGGGACTGGGGGCTACACCTTC. Protein sequence: CASSFGQGTGGYTF. Using reference TRBV5-4 and TRBJ1-2 for the parts outside the CDR3, the full variable domain is ETGVTQSPTHLIKTRGQQVTLRCSSQSGHNTVSWYQQALGQGPQFIFQYYREEENGRGNFPPRFSGLQFPNYSSELNVNALELDDSALYLCASSFGQGTGGYTFGSGTRLTVV.

The CDR3 coding sequence is TGTGCCAGCAGCCAGAATCCGACGCTGGGGCCCTATGGCTACACCTTC. This codes for CASSQNPTLGPYGYTF. V usage is TRBV3-1 (or the pseudogene TRBV3-2) and J usage is TRBJ1-2; D is perhaps TRBD1 (5 bases). From germline, CDR1 is LGHDT and CDR2 YNNKEL (reference sequence). The CDR3 loop spans 16 amino acids. Trimming removed 3 bases from V and 4 bases from J, with 18 bases in between.